These 24 T cell receptor beta chains came from one sample sequenced in a study of patients and donors after allogeneic stem cell transplantation. TCRdb re-derived calls from the RT-PCR reads in MiXCR, one entry per CDR3 protein. The sample lists about a million distinct CDR3 sequences, roughly 18% occurring once. The sequenced sample was blood, either unsorted or a sorted T cell fraction (not recorded which). The receptor source for this set is a human donor who was either an allogeneic HSCT recipient or a stem cell or donor lymphocyte infusion donor (not recorded which). It is not recorded whose cells these are; they may come from a transplant donor.

The chain's CDR3 is CASRTSGRPEQFF. For the CDR3, the DNA is TGTGCCAGCAGGACTAGCGGGAGGCCTGAGCAGTTCTTC. V gene TRBV3-1 combines with J gene TRBJ2-1, with 13 bases fitting TRBD2. In germline, CDR1 is LGHDT, CDR2 YNNKEL (reference sequence). CDR3 length: 13 residues. Losses at the gene ends were 6 bases for V and 9 bases for J; bases not matched to a gene: 2.

The V gene is TRBV6-1, the J gene TRBJ1-1; weak D call: TRBD1 (5 bases). CDR3 length: 14 residues. Per germline, CDR1 MNHNS and CDR2 SASEGT. The V end lost 6 bases, the J end lost 4 bases, and 15 bases lay between the germline ends. This chain's CDR3 is CASRVGDTSTEAFF. The CDR3 DNA is TGTGCCAGCAGGGTGGGGGATACTAGCACTGAAGCTTTCTTT.

V and J are TRBV20-1 and TRBJ1-6, with 7 bases matching TRBD1. The CDR3 extends over 14 amino acids. The J segment lost 7 bases and the V segment lost 5 bases, leaving 8 bases of the junction unmatched. Germline values: CDR1 DFQATT, CDR2 SNEGSKA (reference sequence). The CDR3 DNA reads as TGCAGTGCTCGATCCGGGACAGTGAATTCACCCCTCCACTTT. Amino acid sequence: CSARSGTVNSPLHF.

The gene calls are TRBV5-1 and TRBJ2-7, with 8 bases aligning to TRBD2. V lost 3 bases and J lost 4; bases outside the gene matches: 12. Germline V CDR1 and CDR2: SGHRS, YFSETQ. The CDR3 length is 16 residues. In nucleotides, the CDR3 is TGCGCCAGCAGCTCGGTTTTAAGCGGGAGCATGTACGAGCAGTACTTC. Protein sequence: CASSSVLSGSMYEQYF. The variable domain in full, completed from reference TRBV5-1 and TRBJ2-7, reads KAGVTQTPRYLIKTRGQQVTLSCSPISGHRSVSWYQQTPGQGLQFLFEYFSETQRNKGNFPGRFSGRQFSNSRSEMNVSTLELGDSALYLCASSSVLSGSMYEQYFGPGTRLTVT.

In this sample, this clonotype turned up a few times. V usage is TRBV12-3 or TRBV12-4 and J usage is TRBJ2-1, with 10 bases fitting TRBD2. The ends lost 6 bases at V and 7 bases at J; junction bases unmatched: 6. The CDR3 has 14 amino acids. CDR3 nucleotides: TGTGCCAGCAGAAGACTAGCGGGCCCAAATGAGCAGTTCTTC. Translated, it gives CASRRLAGPNEQFF.

There are a few counts of this clonotype. This chain connects TRBV3-1 to TRBJ2-1; 8 bases agree with TRBD2. The length of the CDR3 is 15 residues. V gave up 3 bases and J gave up 4 bases; unmatched junction bases: 5. The V gene's germline CDR1 is LGHDT and CDR2 YNNKEL (reference sequence). CDR3 coding DNA: TGTGCCAGCAGCCAGGCTAGCGGGCATTACAATGAGCAGTTCTTC. It specifies CASSQASGHYNEQFF.

The chain links TRBV5-1 to TRBJ2-3; TRBD2 matches 7 bases. Germline CDR1 is SGHRS and CDR2 is YFSETQ. The CDR3 consists of 14 residues. Germline trimming cut 4 bases from V and 7 bases from J; bases unmatched to any gene: 9. In DNA form, the CDR3 reads TGCGCCAGCAGCCCCGGTGGACTAGGCAATACGCAGTATTTT. It encodes CASSPGGLGNTQYF.

This clonotype was detected many times. V and J are TRBV10-3 and TRBJ2-7, with TRBD1 matching over 9 bases. Germline V gives CDR1 ENHRY, CDR2 SYGVKD. V dropped 3 bases and J dropped 0; count of bases not matched to a gene: 6. The CDR3 length is 16 residues. Here the CDR3 reads CAISDPGTGSSYEQYF. The CDR3 nucleotides read TGTGCCATCAGTGACCCCGGGACAGGGAGCTCCTACGAGCAGTACTTC.

The chain couples TRBV9 to TRBJ2-3; TRBD1 aligns across 7 bases. The CDR3 extends over 15 amino acids. CDR1 and CDR2 from the germline V gene are SGDLS and YYNGEE. The J segment lost 3 bases and the V segment lost 2 bases, leaving 6 bases of the junction unmatched. As DNA, the CDR3 is TGTGCCAGCAGCGTTAGGGGGCTCGGAACAGATACGCAGTATTTT. It specifies CASSVRGLGTDTQYF.

The genes are TRBV12-5 and TRBJ2-2, with a weak D call TRBD2 (5 bases). This CDR3 has 14 residues. Per the germline V gene, CDR1 is LGHNT and CDR2 is FRNRAP. V dropped 2 bases and J dropped 2 bases, with 6 bases sitting between them. The CDR3 protein is CASGLTSNTGELFF. In DNA, the CDR3 is TGTGCTAGTGGTTTGACTAGTAACACCGGGGAGCTGTTTTTT.

This clonotype showed up just a few times. The CDR3 DNA reads TGTGCCAGCAGCCCCCTTTCCCAGGGGGCAGGGGGCTACACCTTC. Translated, it gives CASSPLSQGAGGYTF. This chain links TRBV12-3 or TRBV12-4 with TRBJ1-2, with 8 bases matching TRBD1. Losses at the gene ends were 6 bases for V and 8 bases for J; bases not matched to a gene: 14. CDR3 length equals 15 residues.

Ten or more counts support this clonotype. The rearrangement links TRBV29-1 to TRBJ2-7; TRBD2 matches at 8 bases. Germline V gene sequence: CDR1 SQVTM, CDR2 ANQGSEA. After removal of 0 bases from V and 2 bases from J, the junction contained 3 bases not matched to a gene. This CDR3 is 14 amino acids long. Written as DNA, the CDR3 is TGCAGCGTTGAAGAAACGGGAGGGGCCTACGAGCAGTACTTC. Translated: CSVEETGGAYEQYF.

Comment on this clonotype: At one of its ends the junction is not consistent with the germline gene, which may arise from a read error. The J gene is TRBJ2-3, the V gene TRBV6-5; tentatively, D is TRBD2 (7 bases). Germline values: CDR1 MNHEY, CDR2 SVGAGI. There are 16 residues in the CDR3. This CDR3 reads CASRYSGGSSTDTQYF. The CDR3, as DNA: TGTGCCAGCAGGTACTCGGGGGGCTCAAGCACAGATACGCAGTATTTT.

The gene calls are TRBV7-3 and TRBJ2-6; 9 positions agree with TRBD1. Germline lookup yields CDR1 SGHTA and CDR2 FQGTGA. There are 18 residues in the CDR3. V gave up 1 base and J gave up 2 bases; unmatched junction bases: 6. The CDR3 spells CASSLIGTGLAGANVLTF. In DNA, the CDR3 is TGTGCCAGCAGCTTAATTGGGACAGGGCTGGCTGGGGCCAACGTCCTGACTTTC.

V is TRBV2 and J is TRBJ2-7; D is perhaps TRBD2 (5 bases). The germline V gene encodes CDR1 SNHLY and CDR2 FYNNEI. The V gene lost 1 base and the J gene lost 7 bases, with 17 bases spanning the gap. CDR3 length equals 15 residues. The CDR3 DNA is TGTGCCAGCAGTGAAGGGGTAGCGTGGATGGGAGAGCAGTACTTC. As protein: CASSEGVAWMGEQYF.

The gene calls are TRBV7-2 and TRBJ2-2, with 13 nucleotides matching TRBD2. The CDR3 contains 18 residues. Germline loops: CDR1 SGHTA, CDR2 FQGNSA. Trimming at V came to 0 bases and at J to 4 bases, leaving 5 bases not matched to a gene. The CDR3 sequence: CASSLATSGRWGTGELFF. The CDR3 region has the DNA TGTGCCAGCAGCTTAGCGACTAGCGGGAGGTGGGGCACCGGGGAGCTGTTTTTT. Full variable domain (remainder filled in from reference TRBV7-2 and TRBJ2-2): GAGVSQSPSNKVTEKGKDVELRCDPISGHTALYWYRQSLGQGLEFLIYFQGNSAPDKSGLPSDRFSAERTGGSVSTLTIQRTQQEDSAVYLCASSLATSGRWGTGELFFGEGSRLTVL.

This clonotype was counted many times. The rearrangement joins TRBV29-1 to TRBJ2-7, with D perhaps TRBD1 or TRBD2 (5 bases each). The ends were cut back, 7 bases at V and 2 bases at J, with 12 bases in the middle. The CDR3 loop spans 12 amino acids. Germline CDR1 and CDR2: SQVTM and ANQGSEA. The CDR3 sequence: CSAGTGAYEQYF. DNA of the CDR3: TGCAGCGCCGGGACCGGTGCCTACGAGCAGTACTTC.

The V gene is TRBV12-3 or TRBV12-4, the J gene TRBJ2-1, with D possibly being TRBD1 or TRBD2 (5 bases each). This CDR3 spans 16 amino acids. The V end was cut by 5 bases, the J end by 9 bases, with 23 bases between. In DNA, the CDR3 is TGTGCCAGCAGTCGAAGAGGTGGCCAGGGACGAGGTGAGCAGTTCTTC. Translating it yields CASSRRGGQGRGEQFF.

The V call is TRBV5-1, the J call TRBJ1-4; 12 nucleotides align to TRBD1. CDR3 size: 17 residues. Trimming removed 2 bases from V and 7 bases from J; junction bases left unmatched: 9. CDR1 SGHRS and CDR2 YFSETQ come from the germline V gene. The CDR3 reads CASSFGTGGALGEKLFF. The CDR3 nucleotides read TGCGCCAGCAGCTTCGGGACAGGGGGCGCGTTGGGTGAAAAACTGTTTTTT.

The chain uses TRBV6-2 or TRBV6-3 and TRBJ1-2, with 8 bases aligning to TRBD1. CDR1 MNHEY and CDR2 SVGEGT come from the germline V gene. The CDR3 extends over 15 amino acids. With V trimmed by 7 bases and J by 0 bases, 7 bases remained unmatched. The CDR3 DNA is TGTGCCAGCAACACCCGGGACAGGACTAACTATGGCTACACCTTC. Its protein product is CASNTRDRTNYGYTF.

The sample holds a few counts of this clonotype. The J gene is TRBJ1-5, the V gene TRBV30; the match to TRBD1 covers 10 bases. The CDR3 length is 13 residues. CDR1 is GTSNPN and CDR2 is SVGIG in the germline V gene (reference sequence). The ends lost 6 bases at V and 7 bases at J; junction bases unmatched: 6. In DNA form, the CDR3 reads TGTGCCTGCTCGGGACAGGGGAACCAGCCCCAGCATTTT. Residues: CACSGQGNQPQHF.

The chain combines TRBV11-2 with TRBJ2-7, with 11 bases that match TRBD1. Trimming took 2 bases from V and 1 from J; bases not matched to a gene: 19. The CDR3 has 21 amino acids. Per germline, CDR1 SGHAT and CDR2 FQNNGV. The CDR3 coding sequence is TGTGCCAGCAGCTTATTAGGTCTAGGGACAGGGGGTGGATTATCGTCCTACGAGCAGTACTTC. Translated, it gives CASSLLGLGTGGGLSSYEQYF.

The chain combines TRBV11-2 with TRBJ1-1; D is perhaps TRBD1 (5 bases). Germline CDR1 SGHAT, CDR2 FQNNGV. Trimming removed 8 bases from V and 7 bases from J, with 14 bases in between. This CDR3 contains 12 residues. The CDR3 protein is CASRGAQGEAFF. CDR3 in DNA: TGTGCCAGCCGCGGGGCGCAAGGTGAAGCTTTCTTT.

The chain carries TRBV2 and TRBJ2-3; D gene unclear. Germline values: CDR1 SNHLY, CDR2 FYNNEI. The V and J ends lost 4 bases and 6 bases respectively, with 8 bases between them. The CDR3 spans 12 residues. CDR3 in DNA: TGTGCCAGCAGTGGACCGTCGGATACGCAGTATTTT. Residues: CASSGPSDTQYF.